One sample yielded the 30 T cell receptor beta chains listed below, sequenced in a study of T cells in Graves' hyperthyroidism and ophthalmopathy. The investigators amplified TCR beta CDR3 regions from RNA transcripts. During a first-round RT-PCR of the TCR CDR3, the HTBI primer set was used. TCRdb passed the multiplex PCR reads through MiXCR, listing each CDR3 protein once. The table lists around 350,000 distinct CDR3 sequences, approximately 20% of them singletons. Sequencing was done on a sample of blood. The receptors stem from a young woman with Graves' hyperthyroidism.

There are many counts of this clonotype. The chain uses TRBV12-3 or TRBV12-4 and TRBJ1-2; D is ambiguous. Between the trimmed V and J ends, which lost 1 base and 6 bases, there was a span of 12 bases. The length of the CDR3 is 14 residues. The CDR3 protein is CASSLVEESDGYTF. The CDR3 DNA reads as TGTGCCAGCAGTTTAGTTGAGGAATCGGATGGCTACACCTTC.

In its sample, this clonotype was seen many times. This chain joins TRBV4-1 and TRBJ1-2; TRBD1 agrees at 8 bases. The junction had 14 bases not matched to a gene; V was cut back by 2 bases and J by 6 bases. Per germline, CDR1 MGHRA and CDR2 YSYEKL. The CDR3 spans 17 residues. CDR3 DNA sequence: TGCGCCAGCAGCCAAATCGGCCCGACAGGGGAGGGGAATGGCTACACCTTC. Protein: CASSQIGPTGEGNGYTF.

This clonotype was detected ten times or more. V gene TRBV7-9 combines with J gene TRBJ1-1; D remains ambiguous. CDR1 is SEHNR and CDR2 is FQNEAQ in the germline V gene (reference sequence). The CDR3 is 15 amino acids. Trimming removed 4 bases at V and 2 bases at J, with 14 bases between. CDR3 residues: CASSSWAAVNTEAFF. DNA for the CDR3: TGTGCCAGCAGCTCCTGGGCCGCAGTAAACACTGAAGCTTTCTTT.

This clonotype was recorded many times. The chain recombines TRBV7-8 with TRBJ2-7; D call uncertain. Trimming pared 5 bases from V and 4 bases from J, leaving 12 bases between. The CDR3 spans 13 residues. The germline V gene encodes CDR1 SGHVS and CDR2 FQNEAQ. The CDR3 bases are TGTGCCAGCAGCCCCTGGACCGATTACGAGCAGTACTTC. It codes for CASSPWTDYEQYF.

This clonotype showed up many times. The chain is built from TRBV7-2 and TRBJ2-5; 11 nucleotides line up with TRBD2. CDR1 is SGHTA, CDR2 FQGNSA, per germline. The CDR3 runs to 16 residues. V was clipped by 3 bases and J by 1 base; unmatched bases: 4. CDR3 residues: CASSFALAGAQETQYF. The CDR3, as DNA: TGTGCCAGCAGCTTCGCACTAGCGGGGGCCCAAGAGACCCAGTACTTC. The complete variable domain, with remaining parts taken from reference TRBV7-2 and TRBJ2-5, reads GAGVSQSPSNKVTEKGKDVELRCDPISGHTALYWYRQSLGQGLEFLIYFQGNSAPDKSGLPSDRFSAERTGGSVSTLTIQRTQQEDSAVYLCASSFALAGAQETQYFGPGTRLLVL.

This clonotype came up many times. V is TRBV7-8 and J is TRBJ1-1; no definite D call. The CDR3 covers 14 residues. Deletions cut 1 base from V and 8 bases from J, with 14 bases between. Germline V CDR1 and CDR2: SGHVS, FQNEAQ. In nucleotides, the CDR3 is TGTGCCAGCAGCTTAGTGGTGGAGGCCCCGGAAGCTTTCTTT. This translates into CASSLVVEAPEAFF.

This clonotype was found a few times. The V call is TRBV6-2 or TRBV6-3, the J call TRBJ1-5; the D gene is possibly TRBD1 (6 bases). Trimming took 7 bases from V and 6 from J, leaving 13 bases between them. CDR1 is MNHEY and CDR2 is SVGEGT in the germline V gene. The CDR3 runs 13 residues. The CDR3 DNA follows: TGTGCCAGCAACAAACAGGGTACTCAGCCCCAGCATTTT. It translates to CASNKQGTQPQHF.

The chain employs TRBV7-8 and TRBJ1-1; 9 bases map to TRBD1. Germline CDR1 and CDR2: SGHVS and FQNEAQ. Trimming removed 5 bases from V and 6 bases from J; junction bases left unmatched: 16. This CDR3 has 17 amino acids. The DNA of the CDR3 is TGTGCCAGCAGCCGACTGGGGGCCCTACAGGGGGCTTCTGAAGCTTTCTTT. Translation gives CASSRLGALQGASEAFF.

This clonotype showed up many times. This chain uses TRBV6-1 with TRBJ2-2; no clear D gene. The CDR3 extends over 13 amino acids. Germline V CDR1 and CDR2: MNHNS, SASEGT. V gave up 2 bases and J gave up 17 bases, with 18 bases separating them. In DNA, the CDR3 is TGTGCCAGCAGTGAATCGGGCCCGCCAACGCGTTTTTTT. This gives the protein CASSESGPPTRFF.

This clonotype appeared many times. This chain joins TRBV20-1 and TRBJ1-2, with 9 bases lining up with TRBD1. V lost 0 bases, J lost 7 bases, and 6 bases stayed unmatched. Germline values: CDR1 DFQATT, CDR2 SNEGSKA (reference sequence). This CDR3 region has 14 residues. The CDR3 coding sequence is TGCAGTGCTAGAGAAGGGACAGGGTCCGCTGGCTACACCTTC. This gives the protein CSAREGTGSAGYTF.

Many counts were recorded for this clonotype. A much larger clone is a single base away; this may be a read error. The chain is built from TRBV20-1 and TRBJ2-4; 7 bases map to TRBD2. Germline lookup yields CDR1 DFQATT and CDR2 SNEGSKA (reference sequence). This CDR3 is 14 amino acids long. CDR3 in amino acids: CSARGGGRSNIKYF. Written as DNA, the CDR3 is TGCAGTGCTAGAGGGGGAGGGAGGTCAAACATTAAGTACTTC.

Here the CDR3 DNA reads TGTGCCACCAAGGACAGATATTTCGAGCAGTACTTC. Its translation: CATKDRYFEQYF. The V and J genes are TRBV6-2 or TRBV6-3 and TRBJ2-7, with D tentatively TRBD1 (6 bases). CDR1 and CDR2 (germline): MNHEY, SVGEGT. This CDR3 is 12 amino acids long. V lost 10 bases to trimming and J lost 6 bases, with 16 bases between them.

This clonotype appeared once. The chain recombines TRBV6-1 with TRBJ1-2; a possible D gene is TRBD1 (6 bases). CDR1 MNHNS and CDR2 SASEGT come from the germline V gene. This CDR3 has 14 amino acids. Trimming removed 6 bases from V and 2 bases from J, with 13 bases in between. The CDR3 DNA follows: TGTGCCAGCAGGACGGGGGCCGAGAACTATGGCTACACCTTC. This encodes CASRTGAENYGYTF.

This clonotype was seen many times. This chain links TRBV7-2 with TRBJ2-7; D may correspond to TRBD1 or TRBD2 (6 bases each). V lost 4 bases to trimming and J lost 9 bases, with 19 bases between them. Germline CDR1 reads SGHTA; CDR2 reads FQGNSA. CDR3 length equals 14 residues. The CDR3 loop is CASSYTGGPPGQYF. The DNA for the CDR3 is TGTGCCAGCAGCTACACCGGGGGCCCGCCAGGGCAGTACTTC.

This clonotype was seen ten or more times. The V and J genes are TRBV6-5 and TRBJ1-2, with D maybe TRBD1 (5 bases). Germline values: CDR1 MNHEY, CDR2 SVGAGI. CDR3 length: 15 residues. The V gene lost 7 bases and the J gene lost 7 bases, with 22 bases spanning the gap. The CDR3 loop is CASTENVWRGSGYTF. In DNA form, the CDR3 reads TGTGCCAGCACCGAAAACGTGTGGAGGGGATCTGGCTACACCTTC.

The gene calls are TRBV12-3 or TRBV12-4 and TRBJ1-2; D is uncertain. Trimming stripped 6 bases from V and 4 bases from J, with 15 bases between. This CDR3 spans 14 amino acids. The DNA of the CDR3 is TGTGCCAGCAGCCCAGAGTTGTTGGGCTATGGCTACACCTTC. Protein sequence: CASSPELLGYGYTF.

In its sample, this clonotype was seen many times. The chain joins TRBV12-3 or TRBV12-4 to TRBJ2-6; 10 positions agree with TRBD1. V lost 6 bases and J lost 0; bases outside the gene matches: 5. This CDR3 is 17 amino acids long. The CDR3 nucleotides read TGTGCCAGCAGAGACAGGGGGCAAACCTCTGGGGCCAACGTCCTGACTTTC. This translates into CASRDRGQTSGANVLTF.

This clonotype has ten or more counts. The V call is TRBV14, the J call TRBJ2-7; TRBD1 agrees at 7 bases. Germline CDR1 and CDR2: SGHDN and FVKESK. The ends lost 3 bases at V and 2 bases at J; junction bases unmatched: 4. This CDR3 is 14 amino acids long. CDR3 in amino acids: CASSHRGQTYEQYF. The DNA for the CDR3 is TGTGCCAGCAGCCACCGGGGACAGACCTACGAGCAGTACTTC.

This clonotype was observed many times. The chain employs TRBV19 and TRBJ1-2, with 7 bases matching TRBD1. In germline, CDR1 is LNHDA, CDR2 SQIVND (reference sequence). This CDR3 region has 15 residues. The ends lost 3 bases at V and 4 bases at J; junction bases unmatched: 8. The CDR3 DNA follows: TGTGCCAGTAGTATTGACAGGGTCCTAACCTATGGCTACACCTTC. Translated: CASSIDRVLTYGYTF.

This clonotype was recorded at least ten times. The chain joins TRBV6-1 to TRBJ1-5, with 7 bases identical to TRBD1. CDR3 length: 14 residues. Germline V gene data show CDR1 as MNHNS and CDR2 as SASEGT. V shed 4 bases, J shed 3 bases, and the junction held 3 bases outside the gene matches. The CDR3 DNA reads as TGTGCCAGCAGTGTAACAGGGGACAATCAGCCCCAGCATTTT. Protein product: CASSVTGDNQPQHF.

With respect to this clonotype: The junction differs from germline at one of its ends, possibly a read error. This chain connects TRBV11-2 to TRBJ2-7; 12 bases agree with TRBD2. The CDR3 is 18 residues long. From germline, CDR1 is SGHAT and CDR2 FQNNGV. The CDR3 coding sequence is TGTTCCAGCAGCTTATTTGGCCTAGCGGGGGGGCCAGAGTACGAGCAGTACTTC. Amino acids: CSSSLFGLAGGPEYEQYF.

This clonotype was observed at least ten times. The chain carries TRBV6-1 and TRBJ1-5; D is undetermined. This CDR3 is 12 amino acids long. The germline CDR1 and CDR2 sequences are MNHNS and SASEGT. Trimming cost V 7 bases and J 4 bases, with 8 bases left between them. Written as DNA, the CDR3 is TGTGCCAGCACGCGCCCGAATCAGCCCCAGCATTTT. This translates into CASTRPNQPQHF.

This clonotype was seen once. The chain joins TRBV6-1 to TRBJ1-6; D uncertain. Per the germline V gene, CDR1 is MNHNS and CDR2 is SASEGT. The CDR3 is made up of 13 amino acids. V was shortened by 2 bases and J by 6 bases, with 5 bases between the two germline ends. CDR3 in DNA: TGTGCCAGCAGTGAACCCGGTAATTCACCCCTCCACTTT. Amino acid sequence: CASSEPGNSPLHF.

This clonotype was seen ten or more times. One end of the junction does not line up with germline, which may come from a read error. The rearrangement joins TRBV19 to TRBJ2-5; a possible D gene is TRBD2 (5 bases). Germline V gives CDR1 LNHDA, CDR2 SQIVND (reference sequence). The CDR3 totals 16 residues. As DNA, the CDR3 is TGTTCCAGTAGTACCTTGCACACTAGTTTTGACGAGACCCAGTACTTC. Its translation is CSSSTLHTSFDETQYF.

This clonotype was detected many times. The V call is TRBV6-2 or TRBV6-3, the J call TRBJ2-3; a weak D match, TRBD2 (5 bases). The CDR3 spans 13 residues. Trimming took 8 bases from V and 1 from J, leaving 10 bases between them. Germline V gives CDR1 MNHEY, CDR2 SVGEGT. CDR3 coding DNA: TGTGCCAGCGGACTTGTAGGCACAGATACGCAGTATTTT. Translation gives CASGLVGTDTQYF.

The rearrangement uses TRBV18 and TRBJ1-3; possible D gene TRBD1, 5 bases. Per the germline V gene, CDR1 is KGHSH and CDR2 is LQKENI. The CDR3 runs to 16 residues. With 3 bases removed from V and 4 bases from J, the gap between germline ends came to 16 bases. CDR3 bases: TGTGCCAGCTCACCCTCTTACGGGACGGTCGGAAACACCATATATTTT. Translation: CASSPSYGTVGNTIYF.

In the case of this clonotype: A much larger clone differs from this one at a single base, so this may be a read error. V is TRBV10-3 and J is TRBJ1-1; 7 positions match TRBD1. Germline values: CDR1 ENHRY, CDR2 SYGVKD. The CDR3 has 15 amino acids. The CDR3 loop is CAIGTQGGYNTEDFF. Here the CDR3 DNA reads TGTGCCATCGGAACCCAGGGGGGTTACAACACTGAAGATTTCTTT.

This clonotype showed up many times. The chain combines TRBV28 with TRBJ2-7, with D perhaps TRBD1 or TRBD2 (5 bases each). The CDR3 length is 14 residues. The V and J ends lost 7 bases and 5 bases respectively, with 18 bases between them. In germline, CDR1 is MDHEN, CDR2 SYDVKM. Written as DNA, the CDR3 is TGTGCCAGCACCCTGGTATACGGGACGAACGAGCAGTACTTC. It translates to CASTLVYGTNEQYF.

This clonotype came up a few times. V gene TRBV5-1 combines with J gene TRBJ2-5; no definite D call. V lost 0 bases and J lost 5, with 8 bases in between. Per germline, CDR1 SGHRS and CDR2 YFSETQ. This CDR3 is built from 13 residues. The CDR3 loop reads CASSLGIDETQYF. CDR3 sequence (DNA): TGCGCCAGCAGCTTGGGGATTGATGAGACCCAGTACTTC.

This clonotype was recorded at least ten times. The chain couples TRBV4-1 to TRBJ1-2; D gene uncertain. The V and J ends lost 0 bases and 4 bases respectively, with 6 bases between them. The CDR3 is 13 amino acids. Germline CDR1 MGHRA, CDR2 YSYEKL. CDR3 nucleotide sequence: TGCGCCAGCAGCCAAGACGTCCCCTATGGCTACACCTTC. Amino acids: CASSQDVPYGYTF.